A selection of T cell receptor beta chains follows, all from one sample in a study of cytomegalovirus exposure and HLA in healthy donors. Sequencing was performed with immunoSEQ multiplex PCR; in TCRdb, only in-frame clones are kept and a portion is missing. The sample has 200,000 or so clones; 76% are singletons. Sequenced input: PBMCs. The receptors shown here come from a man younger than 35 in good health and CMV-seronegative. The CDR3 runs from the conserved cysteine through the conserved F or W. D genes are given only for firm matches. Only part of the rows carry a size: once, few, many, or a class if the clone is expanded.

cdr3_nt: TGTGCCAGCACCCTGACAGGGTCGGAAGAGACCCAGTACTTC
cdr3_aa: CASTLTGSEETQYF
v_call: TRBV6-1
clone_size: few
d_call: TRBD1
j_call: TRBJ2-5

cdr3_nt: TGTGCCACCAGCCTGACACCGAACACTGAAGCTTTCTTT
cdr3_aa: CATSLTPNTEAFF
v_call: TRBV15
clone_size: -
d_call: -
j_call: TRBJ1-1

cdr3_nt: TGTGCCAGCTCACCACCGCAGGGGGCTAATGAAAAACTGTTTTTT
cdr3_aa: CASSPPQGANEKLFF
v_call: TRBV18
clone_size: few
d_call: TRBD1
j_call: TRBJ1-4

cdr3_nt: TGCGCCAGCAGCTTAGGGTCAGGGGCGGCGAGAGATGAGCAGTTCTTC
cdr3_aa: CASSLGSGAARDEQFF
v_call: TRBV5-1
clone_size: few
d_call: -
j_call: TRBJ2-1

cdr3_nt: TGTGCCAGCAGCGCGACTAGCGGGAGCTTGTACGAGCAGTACTTC
cdr3_aa: CASSATSGSLYEQYF
v_call: TRBV9
clone_size: -
d_call: TRBD2
j_call: TRBJ2-7

cdr3_nt: TGTGCCTGGGACTCATCCTCCTACGAGCAGTACTTC
cdr3_aa: CAWDSSSYEQYF
v_call: TRBV30
clone_size: -
d_call: -
j_call: TRBJ2-7

cdr3_nt: TGTGCCTGGAGTGTACCGGGGACTAGCGGGAGAAGCGAGCAGTTCTTC
cdr3_aa: CAWSVPGTSGRSEQFF
v_call: TRBV30
clone_size: -
d_call: TRBD2
j_call: TRBJ2-1

cdr3_nt: TGTGCTAGTGGTTCAACGAGCTACAATGAGCAGTTCTTC
cdr3_aa: CASGSTSYNEQFF
v_call: TRBV12-5
clone_size: -
d_call: -
j_call: TRBJ2-1

cdr3_nt: TGTGCCATCAGTGAGTCGAGTAGCGGGAGGCCCGGGGAGCTGTTTTTT
cdr3_aa: CAISESSSGRPGELFF
v_call: TRBV10-3
clone_size: -
d_call: TRBD2
j_call: TRBJ2-2

cdr3_nt: TGCGCCAGCCAAGCTGGACAGGGCTTGGACGAGCAGTACTTC
cdr3_aa: CASQAGQGLDEQYF
v_call: TRBV10-2
clone_size: -
d_call: TRBD1
j_call: TRBJ2-7

cdr3_nt: TGTGCCAGCAGGGGACTAGCGGGAGGGCCGTCCGGGGAGCTGTTTTTT
cdr3_aa: CASRGLAGGPSGELFF
v_call: TRBV2
clone_size: -
d_call: TRBD2
j_call: TRBJ2-2

cdr3_nt: TGTGCCAGCAGAGGGGGTACTAGCTCCTACAATGAGCAGTTCTTC
cdr3_aa: CASRGGTSSYNEQFF
v_call: TRBV27
clone_size: -
d_call: -
j_call: TRBJ2-1

cdr3_nt: TGTGCCAGCAGCCAAGACCCGGGATTTAACACAGATACGCAGTATTTT
cdr3_aa: CASSQDPGFNTDTQYF
v_call: TRBV14
clone_size: -
d_call: -
j_call: TRBJ2-3

cdr3_nt: TGTGCCAGTAGTATAGGGACTAGATACACCGGGGAGCTGTTTTTT
cdr3_aa: CASSIGTRYTGELFF
v_call: TRBV19
clone_size: -
d_call: TRBD2
j_call: TRBJ2-2

cdr3_nt: TGTGCCAGCAGTCCATGGGGGGTTCCGAACACTGAAGCTTTCTTT
cdr3_aa: CASSPWGVPNTEAFF
v_call: TRBV6-1
clone_size: -
d_call: -
j_call: TRBJ1-1

cdr3_nt: TGTGCCAGCAGGACAGATTATAATTCACCCCTCCACTTT
cdr3_aa: CASRTDYNSPLHF
v_call: TRBV6-5
clone_size: -
d_call: -
j_call: TRBJ1-6

cdr3_nt: TGTGCCAGCAACTTCCAGGGACAGGAGTCCTACGAGCAGTACTTC
cdr3_aa: CASNFQGQESYEQYF
v_call: TRBV7-8
clone_size: once
d_call: TRBD1
j_call: TRBJ2-7

cdr3_nt: TGTGCCAGCAGCCAAGCAGGGGATGAGCAGTTCTTC
cdr3_aa: CASSQAGDEQFF
v_call: TRBV4-2
clone_size: -
d_call: -
j_call: TRBJ2-1

cdr3_nt: TGTGCCTGGAGTATCGGGGGGTTAGAGACTGAAGCTTTCTTT
cdr3_aa: CAWSIGGLETEAFF
v_call: TRBV30
clone_size: -
d_call: -
j_call: TRBJ1-1

cdr3_nt: TGCAGCGTTGCTGGACAGATAAAAGAGACCCAGTACTTC
cdr3_aa: CSVAGQIKETQYF
v_call: TRBV29-1
clone_size: -
d_call: -
j_call: TRBJ2-5

cdr3_nt: TGCAGCGTACGACAGAAGAACACTGAAGCTTTCTTT
cdr3_aa: CSVRQKNTEAFF
v_call: TRBV29-1
clone_size: few
d_call: -
j_call: TRBJ1-1

cdr3_nt: TGTGCCAGCAGCCGCCGACTAGCGGACTTCCAAGAGACCCAGTACTTC
cdr3_aa: CASSRRLADFQETQYF
v_call: TRBV4-2
clone_size: -
d_call: TRBD2
j_call: TRBJ2-5

cdr3_nt: TGTGCCAGCAGCTCCCGACTAGTAGATACGCAGTATTTT
cdr3_aa: CASSSRLVDTQYF
v_call: TRBV11-3
clone_size: -
d_call: -
j_call: TRBJ2-3

cdr3_nt: TGCGCCAGCAGCCCCGGTCAGGGGGTGAACACTGAAGCTTTCTTT
cdr3_aa: CASSPGQGVNTEAFF
v_call: TRBV5-1
clone_size: -
d_call: TRBD1
j_call: TRBJ1-1

cdr3_nt: TGTGCCAGCAGCTTAGGAGATAATGAAAAACTGTTTTTT
cdr3_aa: CASSLGDNEKLFF
v_call: TRBV7-9
clone_size: -
d_call: -
j_call: TRBJ1-4

cdr3_nt: TGCAGCGTTGACCGGGGACTAGCCGGGGATGAGCAGTTCTTC
cdr3_aa: CSVDRGLAGDEQFF
v_call: TRBV29-1
clone_size: -
d_call: TRBD2
j_call: TRBJ2-1

cdr3_nt: TGTGCCAGCAGCGTAAGACTAGCGGGAGGTCCGGACAAATCCTACGAGCAGTACTTC
cdr3_aa: CASSVRLAGGPDKSYEQYF
v_call: TRBV13
clone_size: -
d_call: TRBD2
j_call: TRBJ2-7

cdr3_nt: TGCGCCAGCAGCCAATCGGCTAGCGAATACAATGAGCAGTTCTTC
cdr3_aa: CASSQSASEYNEQFF
v_call: TRBV4-1
clone_size: -
d_call: -
j_call: TRBJ2-1

cdr3_nt: TGTGCCAGCAGTTTATATATGAACACTGAAGCTTTCTTT
cdr3_aa: CASSLYMNTEAFF
v_call: TRBV28
clone_size: -
d_call: -
j_call: TRBJ1-1

cdr3_nt: TGCAGCGTTGGGAGGGACAATGAAAAACTGTTTTTT
cdr3_aa: CSVGRDNEKLFF
v_call: TRBV29-1
clone_size: -
d_call: -
j_call: TRBJ1-4

cdr3_nt: TGTGCCAGCAGCTGGGGAGAAATCAGGGGAGCCGAGCAGTACTTC
cdr3_aa: CASSWGEIRGAEQYF
v_call: TRBV7-6
clone_size: -
d_call: -
j_call: TRBJ2-7

cdr3_nt: TGTGCCAGCAGTTCTCTCCGACTAGGGATCTCCTACAATGAGCAGTTCTTC
cdr3_aa: CASSSLRLGISYNEQFF
v_call: TRBV27
clone_size: -
d_call: -
j_call: TRBJ2-1

cdr3_nt: TGTGCCAGCAGCTTCCGGGACAGGGTAGTGAATGAGCAGTTCTTC
cdr3_aa: CASSFRDRVVNEQFF
v_call: TRBV5-4
clone_size: -
d_call: TRBD1
j_call: TRBJ2-1

cdr3_nt: TGTGCCAGCAGCGCCCTAGCGGGAGACCGAGAGACCCAGTACTTC
cdr3_aa: CASSALAGDRETQYF
v_call: TRBV9
clone_size: once
d_call: TRBD2
j_call: TRBJ2-5

cdr3_nt: TGTGCCAGCAGCTTACAGGCTGGGAACACTGAAGCTTTCTTT
cdr3_aa: CASSLQAGNTEAFF
v_call: TRBV11-2
clone_size: -
d_call: -
j_call: TRBJ1-1

cdr3_nt: TGTGCCAGCAGCCAAAGGCCCTCGTCTAGCGGGAGGTCCTACGAGCAGTACTTC
cdr3_aa: CASSQRPSSSGRSYEQYF
v_call: TRBV14
clone_size: -
d_call: TRBD2
j_call: TRBJ2-7

cdr3_nt: TGCGCCAGCAGCCCATTAACAGGGGGCGGAATTGATGAGCAGTTCTTC
cdr3_aa: CASSPLTGGGIDEQFF
v_call: TRBV4-1
clone_size: -
d_call: TRBD1
j_call: TRBJ2-1

cdr3_nt: TGCGCCAGCAGCCCTAATGAGCAGTTCTTC
cdr3_aa: CASSPNEQFF
v_call: TRBV5-1
clone_size: -
d_call: -
j_call: TRBJ2-1

cdr3_nt: TGTGCCAGCAGTTTTTACACAGGGGGCGTTGCTGAAGCTTTCTTT
cdr3_aa: CASSFYTGGVAEAFF
v_call: TRBV27
clone_size: -
d_call: TRBD1
j_call: TRBJ1-1

cdr3_nt: TGCGCCAGCAGCCCCTCACCACAGGGTAACACCGGGGAGCTGTTTTTT
cdr3_aa: CASSPSPQGNTGELFF
v_call: TRBV5-1
clone_size: few
d_call: -
j_call: TRBJ2-2

cdr3_nt: TGTGCCAGTAGTAGGTCGGGGGGGCGGAACACTGAAGCTTTCTTT
cdr3_aa: CASSRSGGRNTEAFF
v_call: TRBV19
clone_size: -
d_call: -
j_call: TRBJ1-1